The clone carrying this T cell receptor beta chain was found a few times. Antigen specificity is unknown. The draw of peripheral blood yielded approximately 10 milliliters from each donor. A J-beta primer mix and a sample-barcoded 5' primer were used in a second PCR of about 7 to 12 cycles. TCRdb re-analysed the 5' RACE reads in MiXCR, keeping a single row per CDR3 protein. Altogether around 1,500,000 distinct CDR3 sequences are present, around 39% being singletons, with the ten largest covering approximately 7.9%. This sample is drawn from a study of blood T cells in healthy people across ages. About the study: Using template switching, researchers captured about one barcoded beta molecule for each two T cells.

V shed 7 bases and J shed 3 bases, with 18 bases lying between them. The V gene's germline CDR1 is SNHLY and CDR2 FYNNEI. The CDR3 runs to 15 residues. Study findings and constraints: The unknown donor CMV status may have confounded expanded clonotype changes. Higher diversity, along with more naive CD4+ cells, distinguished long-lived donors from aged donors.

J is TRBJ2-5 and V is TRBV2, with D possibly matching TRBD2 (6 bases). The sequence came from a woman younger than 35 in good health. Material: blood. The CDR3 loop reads CASTGLKNLKETQYF. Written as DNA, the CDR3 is TGTGCCAGCACCGGACTAAAAAATTTAAAAGAGACCCAGTACTTC.